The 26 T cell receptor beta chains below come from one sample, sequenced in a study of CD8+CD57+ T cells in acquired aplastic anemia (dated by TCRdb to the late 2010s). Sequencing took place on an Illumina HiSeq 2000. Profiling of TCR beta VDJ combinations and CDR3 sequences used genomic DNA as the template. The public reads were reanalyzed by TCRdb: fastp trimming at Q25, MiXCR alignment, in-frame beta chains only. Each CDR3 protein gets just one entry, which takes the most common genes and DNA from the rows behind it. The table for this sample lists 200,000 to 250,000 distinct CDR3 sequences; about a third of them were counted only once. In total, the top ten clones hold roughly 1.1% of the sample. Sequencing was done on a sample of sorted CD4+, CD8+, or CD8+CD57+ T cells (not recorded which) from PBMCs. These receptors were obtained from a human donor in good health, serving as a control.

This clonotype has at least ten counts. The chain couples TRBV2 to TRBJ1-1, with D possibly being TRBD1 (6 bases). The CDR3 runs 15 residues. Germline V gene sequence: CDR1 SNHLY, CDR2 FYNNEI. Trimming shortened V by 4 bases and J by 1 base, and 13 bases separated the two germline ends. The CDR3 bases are TGTGCCAGCAGTGGTTGGGGACAAGAGAACACTGAAGCTTTCTTT. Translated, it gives CASSGWGQENTEAFF.

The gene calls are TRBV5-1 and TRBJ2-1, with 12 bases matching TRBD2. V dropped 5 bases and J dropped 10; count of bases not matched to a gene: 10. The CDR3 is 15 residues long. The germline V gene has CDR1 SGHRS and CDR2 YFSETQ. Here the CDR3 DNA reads TGCGCCAGCAGTCTCCTAGCGGGGGGGCTTCGGGAGCAGTTCTTC. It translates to CASSLLAGGLREQFF. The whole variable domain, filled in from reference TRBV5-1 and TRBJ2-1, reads KAGVTQTPRYLIKTRGQQVTLSCSPISGHRSVSWYQQTPGQGLQFLFEYFSETQRNKGNFPGRFSGRQFSNSRSEMNVSTLELGDSALYLCASSLLAGGLREQFFGPGTRLTVL.

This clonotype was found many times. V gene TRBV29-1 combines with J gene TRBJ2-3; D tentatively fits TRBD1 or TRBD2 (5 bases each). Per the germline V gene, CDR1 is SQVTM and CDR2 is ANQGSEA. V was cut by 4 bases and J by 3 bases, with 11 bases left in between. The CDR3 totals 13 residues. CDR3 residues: CSVGWGSTDTQYF. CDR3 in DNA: TGCAGCGTTGGGTGGGGGAGTACAGATACGCAGTATTTT.

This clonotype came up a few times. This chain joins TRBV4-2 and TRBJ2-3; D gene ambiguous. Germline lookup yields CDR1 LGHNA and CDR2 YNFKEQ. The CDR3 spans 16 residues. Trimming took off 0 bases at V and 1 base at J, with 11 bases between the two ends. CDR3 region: CASSQDLGSRTDTQYF. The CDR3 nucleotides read TGTGCCAGCAGCCAAGATCTGGGTAGCCGCACAGATACGCAGTATTTT.

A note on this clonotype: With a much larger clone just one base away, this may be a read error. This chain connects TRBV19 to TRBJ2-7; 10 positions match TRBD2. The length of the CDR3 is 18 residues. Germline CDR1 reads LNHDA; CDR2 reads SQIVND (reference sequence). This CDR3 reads CASNIDGLAASLGYEQYF. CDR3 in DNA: TGTGCCAGTAATATAGACGGACTAGCGGCGAGCCTGGGCTACGAGCAGTACTTC.

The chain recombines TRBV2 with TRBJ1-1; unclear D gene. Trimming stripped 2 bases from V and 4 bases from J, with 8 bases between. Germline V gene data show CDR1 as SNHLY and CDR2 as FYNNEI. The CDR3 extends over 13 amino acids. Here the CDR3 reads CASSESGTTEAFF. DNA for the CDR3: TGTGCCAGCAGTGAATCCGGCACCACTGAAGCTTTCTTT.

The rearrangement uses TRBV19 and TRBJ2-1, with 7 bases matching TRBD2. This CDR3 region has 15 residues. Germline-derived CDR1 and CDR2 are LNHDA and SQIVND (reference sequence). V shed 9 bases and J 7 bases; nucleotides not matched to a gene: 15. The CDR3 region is CASRPRESMQNEQFF. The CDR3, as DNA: TGTGCCAGCAGACCGCGGGAGTCTATGCAGAATGAGCAGTTCTTC. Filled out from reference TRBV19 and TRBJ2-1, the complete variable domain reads DGGITQSPKYLFRKEGQNVTLSCEQNLNHDAMYWYRQDPGQGLRLIYYSQIVNDFQKGDIAEGYSVSREKKESFPLTVTSAQKNPTAFYLCASRPRESMQNEQFFGPGTRLTVL.

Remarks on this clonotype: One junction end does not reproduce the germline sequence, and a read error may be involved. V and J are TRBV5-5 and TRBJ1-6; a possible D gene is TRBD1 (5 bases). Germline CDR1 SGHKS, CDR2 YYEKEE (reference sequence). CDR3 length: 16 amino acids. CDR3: CASSFWGSPYSSPLHF. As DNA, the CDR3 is TGTGCCAGCAGCTTTTGGGGCAGCCCATATAGTTCACCCCTCCACTTT. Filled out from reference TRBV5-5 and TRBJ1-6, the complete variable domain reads DAGVTQSPTHLIKTRGQQVTLRCSPISGHKSVSWYQQVLGQGPQFIFQYYEKEERGRGNFPDRFSARQFPNYSSELNVNALLLGDSALYLCASSFWGSPYSSPLHFGNGTRLTVT.

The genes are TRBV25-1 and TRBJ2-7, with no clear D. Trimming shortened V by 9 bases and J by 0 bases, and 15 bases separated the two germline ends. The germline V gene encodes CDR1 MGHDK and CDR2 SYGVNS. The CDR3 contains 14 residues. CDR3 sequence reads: CARGWVPNSYEQYF. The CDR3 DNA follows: TGTGCCAGGGGATGGGTACCCAACTCCTACGAGCAGTACTTC.

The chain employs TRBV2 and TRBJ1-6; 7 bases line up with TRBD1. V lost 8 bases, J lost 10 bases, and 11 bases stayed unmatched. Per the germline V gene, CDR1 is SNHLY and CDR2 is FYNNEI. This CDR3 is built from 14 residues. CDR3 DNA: TGTGCCAGCGGGGGGACGAGGGGGCGATCACCCCTCCACTTT. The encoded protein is CASGGTRGRSPLHF.

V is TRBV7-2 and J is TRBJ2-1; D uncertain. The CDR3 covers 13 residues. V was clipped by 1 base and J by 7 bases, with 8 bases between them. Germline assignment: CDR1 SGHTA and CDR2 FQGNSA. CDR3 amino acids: CASSLVPANEQFF. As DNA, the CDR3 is TGTGCCAGCAGCTTAGTTCCTGCTAATGAGCAGTTCTTC.

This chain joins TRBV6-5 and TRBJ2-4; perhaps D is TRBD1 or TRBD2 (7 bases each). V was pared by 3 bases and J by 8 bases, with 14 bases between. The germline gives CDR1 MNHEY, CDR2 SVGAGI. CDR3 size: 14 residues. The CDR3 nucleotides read TGTGCCAGCAGTTATACAGGGGAGGGGGACATTCAGTACTTC. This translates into CASSYTGEGDIQYF.

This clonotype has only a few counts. The CDR3 here is CASSLRGSGETQYF. DNA of the CDR3: TGTGCCAGCAGTTTAAGAGGGTCCGGGGAGACCCAGTACTTC. The rearrangement uses TRBV27 and TRBJ2-5; maybe TRBD2 (5 bases). Germline V CDR1 and CDR2: MNHEY, SMNVEV (reference sequence). The CDR3 totals 14 residues. V was trimmed by 2 bases and J by 5 bases, leaving 12 bases between them.

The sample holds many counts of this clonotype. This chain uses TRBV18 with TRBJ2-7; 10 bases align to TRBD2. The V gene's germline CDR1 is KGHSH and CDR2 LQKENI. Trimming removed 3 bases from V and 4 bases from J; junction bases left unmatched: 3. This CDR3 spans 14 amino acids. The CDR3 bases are TGTGCCAGCTCACCGCCAGCGGGGGGGTACGAGCAGTACTTC. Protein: CASSPPAGGYEQYF.

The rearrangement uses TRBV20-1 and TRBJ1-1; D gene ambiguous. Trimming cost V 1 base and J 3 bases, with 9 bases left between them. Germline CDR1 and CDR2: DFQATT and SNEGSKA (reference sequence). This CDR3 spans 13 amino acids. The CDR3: CSARGLSYTEAFF. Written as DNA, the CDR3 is TGCAGTGCTAGAGGCCTCTCGTACACTGAAGCTTTCTTT.

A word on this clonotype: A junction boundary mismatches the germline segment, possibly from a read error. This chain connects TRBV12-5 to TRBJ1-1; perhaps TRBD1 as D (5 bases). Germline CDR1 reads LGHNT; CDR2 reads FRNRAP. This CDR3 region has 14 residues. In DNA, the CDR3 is TGTGCTAGTGGCGCGGACACTCAGAACACTGGAGCTTTCTTT. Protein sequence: CASGADTQNTGAFF.

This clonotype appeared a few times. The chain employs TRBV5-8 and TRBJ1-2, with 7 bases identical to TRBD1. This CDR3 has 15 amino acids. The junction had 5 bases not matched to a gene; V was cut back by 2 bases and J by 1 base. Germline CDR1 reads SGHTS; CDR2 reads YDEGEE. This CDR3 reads CASSFPGQHNYGYTF. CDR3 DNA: TGTGCCAGCAGCTTTCCGGGACAGCATAACTATGGCTACACCTTC.

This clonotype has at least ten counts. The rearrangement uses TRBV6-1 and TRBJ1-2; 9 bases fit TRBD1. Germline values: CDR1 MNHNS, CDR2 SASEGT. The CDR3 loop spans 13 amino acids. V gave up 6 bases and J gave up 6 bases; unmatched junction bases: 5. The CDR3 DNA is TGTGCCAGCAGGGACCGGGACAGGGATGGCTACACCTTC. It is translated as CASRDRDRDGYTF.

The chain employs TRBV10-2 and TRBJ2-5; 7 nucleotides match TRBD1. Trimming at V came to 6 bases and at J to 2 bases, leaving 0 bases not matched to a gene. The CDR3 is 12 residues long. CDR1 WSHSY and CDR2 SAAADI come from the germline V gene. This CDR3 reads CASRGQQETQYF. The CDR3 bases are TGCGCCAGCAGGGGACAGCAAGAGACCCAGTACTTC.

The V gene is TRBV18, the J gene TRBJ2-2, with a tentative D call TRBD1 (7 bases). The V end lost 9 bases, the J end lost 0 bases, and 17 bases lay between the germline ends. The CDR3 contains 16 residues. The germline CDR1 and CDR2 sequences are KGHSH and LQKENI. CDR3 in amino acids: CASTGAGGPNTGELFF. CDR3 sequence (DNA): TGTGCCAGTACAGGGGCCGGGGGCCCGAACACCGGGGAGCTGTTTTTT.

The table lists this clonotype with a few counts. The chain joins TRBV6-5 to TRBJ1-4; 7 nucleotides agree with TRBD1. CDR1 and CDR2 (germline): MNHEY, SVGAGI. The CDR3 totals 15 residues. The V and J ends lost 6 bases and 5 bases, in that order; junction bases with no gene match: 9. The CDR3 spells CASSRRGQTNEKLFF. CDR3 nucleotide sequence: TGTGCCAGCAGCCGAAGGGGACAGACCAATGAAAAACTGTTTTTT.

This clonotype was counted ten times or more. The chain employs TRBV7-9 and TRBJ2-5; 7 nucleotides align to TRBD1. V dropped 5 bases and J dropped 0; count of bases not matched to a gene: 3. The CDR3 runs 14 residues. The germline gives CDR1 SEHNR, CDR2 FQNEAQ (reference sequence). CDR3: CASSPGQYQETQYF. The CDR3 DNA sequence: TGTGCCAGCAGCCCGGGACAGTACCAAGAGACCCAGTACTTC.

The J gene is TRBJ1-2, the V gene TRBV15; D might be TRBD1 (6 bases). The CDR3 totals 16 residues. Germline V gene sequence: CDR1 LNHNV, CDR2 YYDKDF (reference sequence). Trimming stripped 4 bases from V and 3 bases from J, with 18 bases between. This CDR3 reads CATSKGWGGRDYGYTF. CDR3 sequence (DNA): TGTGCCACCAGCAAGGGGTGGGGGGGGCGCGACTATGGCTACACCTTC.

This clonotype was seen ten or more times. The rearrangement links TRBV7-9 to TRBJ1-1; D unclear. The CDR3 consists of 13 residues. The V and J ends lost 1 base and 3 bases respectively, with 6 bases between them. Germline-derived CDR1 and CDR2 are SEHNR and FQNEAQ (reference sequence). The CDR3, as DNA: TGTGCCAGCAGCTTAGAGGCCGACACTGAAGCTTTCTTT. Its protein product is CASSLEADTEAFF.

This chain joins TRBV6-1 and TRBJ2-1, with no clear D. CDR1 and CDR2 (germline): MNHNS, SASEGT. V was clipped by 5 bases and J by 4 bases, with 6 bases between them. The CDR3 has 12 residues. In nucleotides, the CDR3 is TGTGCCAGCAGTCTTAGGTACAATGAGCAGTTCTTC. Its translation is CASSLRYNEQFF.

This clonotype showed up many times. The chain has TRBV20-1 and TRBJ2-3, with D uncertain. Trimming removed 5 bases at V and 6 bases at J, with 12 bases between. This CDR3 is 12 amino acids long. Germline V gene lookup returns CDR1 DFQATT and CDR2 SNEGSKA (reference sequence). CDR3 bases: TGCAGTGCTCTAACCGGCCTCGATACGCAGTATTTT. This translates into CSALTGLDTQYF.